The T cell receptor (beta chain) described here comes from a study of CD8 T cells in Susac syndrome (dated by TCRdb to the late 2010s). About the study as a whole: Repertoire sequencing was used to test whether CD8+ T cell activation and differentiation in Susac syndrome was antigen driven. The paper's findings and limits, for the study overall: The number of individuals in the TCR sequencing and HLA analysis was recognized as being relatively small.

The CDR3, from cysteine to phenylalanine, totals 13 residues. Only the CDR3 DNA is retained, 39 bases long and in frame from the first base. V drops 3 bases and J drops 7 bases, leaving 12 bases in between. Via the germline V gene (reference sequence), CDR1 is MNHNY and CDR2 SVGAGI. RNA was extracted using the RNeasy kit, and about 0.5 to 1 ug of the RNA was reverse transcribed with random hexamers. The immunoSEQ multiplex PCR assay, covering 54 Vbeta and 13 Jbeta segments, was used to amplify TCR beta CDR3 regions. PCR amplification bias was corrected by using a synthetic template baseline for primer optimization and computational correction. The study's own analysis went as follows. Reads were assigned to V, D and J genes according to IMGT and analyzed in immunoSEQ Analyzer, with only productive sequences retained. To calculate clonality, Shannon entropy was normalized by log2 of the number of productive unique sequences and then subtracted from one. Public and private clones were assessed among the 100 most prevalent clones of each patient and control. Clones were defined as Susac-specific when absent from the healthy and MS cohorts, from approximately 1,100 published viral clones and from other ImmuneACCESS disease sequences. TCRdb itself trimmed the public reads at Q25 with fastp, ran MiXCR and retained productive beta chains. CDR3 protein sequences are deduplicated, and each keeps its most common genes and DNA. The V and J calls here are based on TCRdb, not the publication. The sample yields about 190,000 distinct CDR3 sequences; 93% were counted once. Of the sample, around 0.1% falls within the top ten clones.

Peripheral blood CD8+ and CD4+ T cells from healthy donors, Susac syndrome patients and multiple sclerosis patients were profiled using high-throughput TCR beta sequencing. Healthy donors were included as age- and sex-matched controls. CD8+ TEMRA cells were enriched by FACS, while bulk CD8+ and CD4+ T cells were purified by magnetic negative isolation. Blood was drawn into EDTA tubes, processed within 24 hours, and PBMCs were isolated by density gradient centrifugation. PBMCs destined for TCR sequencing were cryopreserved in liquid nitrogen and later thawed in a 37 °C water bath. The sorted or isolated CD4+, CD8+ and CD8+ TEMRA cells had a purity of 90% or higher. Note on this clonotype: Its target antigen remains unknown. No base-level quality is on record; no much larger clone is a single base apart.

The sample consisted of CD4+ T cells from PBMCs. The rearranged chain carries TRBV6-6 and TRBJ1-1, with no confident D gene call. This clonotype originated in a human donor in good health. The CDR3 protein sequence reads: CASSYGRSNEAFF. The nucleotide sequence reads TGTGCCAGCAGTTATGGCAGGTCCAATGAAGCTTTCTTT.